This T cell receptor (beta chain) was recorded in a study of breast tumors, draining lymph nodes, adjacent tissues. V was trimmed by 2 bases and J by 11 bases, leaving 13 bases between them. The CDR3 covers 14 residues. The germline V gene encodes CDR1 SGHTA and CDR2 FQGNSA. TCRdb redid the calling of the multiplex PCR reads with MiXCR, one entry per CDR3 protein. In the table there are approximately 52,000 distinct CDR3 sequences, roughly 41% of which are singletons. In the case of this clonotype: Its antigen is not identified.

General observations from the study: Most tumor T cells seemingly derive from lymph node, then expand in tumor. Tumor and nontumor repertoires were significantly more similar in luminal-like than in basal-like breast cancer.

This clonotype was obtained from a female donor with breast cancer. Some clones in this sample may be carry-over from other donors' samples. The sample consisted of breast tumor tissue. The chain carries TRBV7-2 and TRBJ1-6; possible D gene TRBD1, 5 bases. The CDR3 reads CASSLILRGAPLHF. CDR3 nucleotides: TGTGCCAGCAGCTTAATTTTGCGGGGGGCACCCCTCCACTTT.